This section outlines one TCR beta chain sequence together with its context. This sample was taken from a study of blood T cell repertoires in COVID-19. TCRdb's table, derived via immunoSEQ multiplex PCR, lists solely in-frame clones and lacks some. The sample records some 71,000 clones, almost 90% being singletons. The CDR3 length is 15 residues. Looked up from germline, CDR1 is SGHAT and CDR2 is FQNNGV. V dropped 5 bases and J dropped 3; count of bases not matched to a gene: 8. V is TRBV11-2 and J is TRBJ2-5; TRBD2 matches 8 bases. The receptor was derived from a man aged 50-59 years with acute or convalescent COVID-19. The sequencing sample was made of peripheral blood. The CDR3 region has the DNA TGTGCCAGCAGCCTCCGGGGTAGCGGGGAAGAGACCCAGTACTTC. As protein: CASSLRGSGEETQYF.